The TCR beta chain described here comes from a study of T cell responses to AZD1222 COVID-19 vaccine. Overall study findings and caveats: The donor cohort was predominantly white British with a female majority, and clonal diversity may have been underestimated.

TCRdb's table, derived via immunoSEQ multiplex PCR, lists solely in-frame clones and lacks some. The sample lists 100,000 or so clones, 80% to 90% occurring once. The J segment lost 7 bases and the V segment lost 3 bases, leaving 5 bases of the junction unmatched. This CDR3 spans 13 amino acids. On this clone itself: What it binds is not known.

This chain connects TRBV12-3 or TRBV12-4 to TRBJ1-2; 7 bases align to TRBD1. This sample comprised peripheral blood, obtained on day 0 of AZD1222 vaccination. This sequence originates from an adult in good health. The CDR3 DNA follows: TGTGCCAGCAGTTTTAAGGGGGCGGTTGGCTACACCTTC. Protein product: CASSFKGAVGYTF.